The 23 T cell receptor beta chains reported below all come from one sample, sequenced in a study of cytomegalovirus exposure and HLA in healthy donors. Assay used: immunoSEQ multiplex PCR; TCRdb lists only in-frame clones, some missing. The sample records fewer than 200,000 clones, 70% to 90% being singletons. The sequenced material came from PBMCs. The receptors originated from a woman between 18 and 29 years old in good health and CMV-seronegative.

The chain links TRBV6-1 to TRBJ2-7; the match to TRBD2 covers 13 bases. In germline, CDR1 is MNHNS, CDR2 SASEGT. CDR3 length: 14 residues. Unmatched junction bases numbered 8, after V lost 8 bases and J lost 7 bases. The CDR3 bases are TGTGCCAGCCCCGGGACTAGCGGGGAGAGGGAGCAGTACTTC. Translating it yields CASPGTSGEREQYF.

The chain employs TRBV9 and TRBJ1-4, with D possibly matching TRBD1 (5 bases). CDR1 is SGDLS, CDR2 YYNGEE, per germline. V gave up 0 bases and J gave up 2 bases, with 8 bases separating them. The CDR3 sequence is 15 residues long. This CDR3 is CASSVGGSTNEKLFF. The CDR3 DNA reads as TGTGCCAGCAGCGTAGGGGGCAGTACTAATGAAAAACTGTTTTTT.

V gene TRBV6-6 combines with J gene TRBJ1-4, with D unclear. Germline lookup yields CDR1 MNHNY and CDR2 SVGAGI (reference sequence). Trimming took off 2 bases at V and 5 bases at J, with 12 bases between the two ends. The CDR3 is 15 amino acids. The CDR3, as DNA: TGTGCCAGCAGTTACCCGGAGCAGCTAAATGAAAAACTGTTTTTT. Translating it yields CASSYPEQLNEKLFF.

As concerns this clone: A read error may account for a junction end that differs from germline. The chain combines TRBV5-4 with TRBJ2-7; 10 bases fit TRBD2. CDR1 and CDR2 from the germline V gene are SGHNT and YYREEE (reference sequence). The CDR3 length is 16 residues. The CDR3 DNA is TGCGCCAGCAGCCAAGAATGGGCTAGCGGGGGTTACGAGCAGTACTTC. This encodes CASSQEWASGGYEQYF.

This clone was seen only a few times. The V call is TRBV19, the J call TRBJ2-3; TRBD2 matches at 11 bases. The CDR3 contains 14 residues. CDR1 is LNHDA and CDR2 is SQIVND in the germline V gene (reference sequence). Trimming took 9 bases from V and 6 from J; bases not matched to a gene: 8. The CDR3 here is CASQLAGDIDTQYF. CDR3 bases: TGTGCCAGCCAACTAGCGGGGGACATCGATACGCAGTATTTT.

This clone was detected once. This chain uses TRBV19 with TRBJ2-7; 10 bases match TRBD1. V shed 3 bases and J 4 bases; nucleotides not matched to a gene: 3. CDR3 length equals 14 residues. Germline V gene sequence: CDR1 LNHDA, CDR2 SQIVND (reference sequence). The DNA of the CDR3 is TGTGCCAGTAGTATGAGGGACAGGGGTTACGAGCAGTACTTC. Its protein is CASSMRDRGYEQYF.

The chain recombines TRBV7-2 with TRBJ2-7; D perhaps matches TRBD1 (6 bases). The germline gives CDR1 SGHTA, CDR2 FQGNSA. V was shortened by 4 bases and J by 4 bases, with 11 bases between the two germline ends. This CDR3 spans 13 amino acids. CDR3 protein: CASSSRTDYEQYF. CDR3 DNA: TGTGCCAGCAGCTCTCGGACAGATTACGAGCAGTACTTC. Full variable domain (remainder filled in from reference TRBV7-2 and TRBJ2-7): GAGVSQSPSNKVTEKGKDVELRCDPISGHTALYWYRQSLGQGLEFLIYFQGNSAPDKSGLPSDRFSAERTGGSVSTLTIQRTQQEDSAVYLCASSSRTDYEQYFGPGTRLTVT.

The rearrangement uses TRBV2 and TRBJ1-3, with D possibly matching TRBD1 (6 bases). Trimming left V 5 bases short and J 3 bases short, with 14 bases between. The CDR3 is made up of 15 amino acids. CDR1 SNHLY and CDR2 FYNNEI come from the germline V gene. The CDR3 spells CASSSSRGSGNTIYF. The DNA for the CDR3 is TGTGCCAGCAGTTCCTCGAGGGGGAGTGGAAACACCATATATTTT. Complete variable domain (other parts from reference TRBV2 and TRBJ1-3): EPEVTQTPSHQVTQMGQEVILRCVPISNHLYFYWYRQILGQKVEFLVSFYNNEISEKSEIFDDQFSVERPDGSNFTLKIRSTKLEDSAMYFCASSSSRGSGNTIYFGEGSWLTVV.

CDR3 amino acids: CASSLAGTHYGYTF. In DNA form, the CDR3 reads TGCGCCAGCAGCTTGGCCGGGACACACTATGGCTACACCTTC. V usage is TRBV5-1 and J usage is TRBJ1-2; the D gene is possibly TRBD1 (6 bases). This CDR3 comprises 14 residues. Germline lookup yields CDR1 SGHRS and CDR2 YFSETQ. The ends were cut back, 0 bases at V and 3 bases at J, with 9 bases in the middle.

The sample holds one count of this clone. CDR3 DNA sequence: TGTGCCAGCAGATCTCTCCTGGGCAGGGAAGAGGACACCGGGGAGCTGTTTTTT. It is translated as CASRSLLGREEDTGELFF. V is TRBV11-2 and J is TRBJ2-2; TRBD1 is a possible D gene (5 bases). The V gene's germline CDR1 is SGHAT and CDR2 FQNNGV. V shed 6 bases and J shed 3 bases, with 23 bases lying between them. The CDR3 consists of 18 residues. The variable domain in full, completed from reference TRBV11-2 and TRBJ2-2, reads EAGVAQSPRYKIIEKRQSVAFWCNPISGHATLYWYQQILGQGPKLLIQFQNNGVVDDSQLPKDRFSAERLKGVDSTLKIQPAKLEDSAVYLCASRSLLGREEDTGELFFGEGSRLTVL.

The chain is built from TRBV9 and TRBJ2-2; 10 bases are a match to TRBD2. CDR1 and CDR2 from the germline V gene are SGDLS and YYNGEE. The junction had 3 bases not matched to a gene; V was cut back by 4 bases and J by 0 bases. The CDR3 sequence is 16 residues long. The CDR3: CASSLGLAANTGELFF. DNA of the CDR3: TGTGCCAGCAGCCTCGGACTAGCGGCGAACACCGGGGAGCTGTTTTTT.

The rearrangement joins TRBV4-1 to TRBJ2-7, with 7 bases lining up with TRBD1. The CDR3 runs to 12 residues. Germline lookup yields CDR1 MGHRA and CDR2 YSYEKL. J lost 5 bases, V lost 5 bases, and 3 bases had no gene match. Here the CDR3 reads CASSRGHDEQYF. For the CDR3, the DNA is TGCGCCAGCAGCAGGGGGCACGACGAGCAGTACTTC.

CDR3 DNA: TGTGCCAGCAGCTTAATAGTGAACACTGAAGCTTTCTTT. It translates to CASSLIVNTEAFF. This sequence joins TRBV7-2 and TRBJ1-1; D is uncertain. Germline loops: CDR1 SGHTA, CDR2 FQGNSA. Trimming left V 2 bases short and J 0 bases short, with 4 bases between. The CDR3 consists of 13 residues.

The rearrangement links TRBV5-1 to TRBJ1-5, with a tentative D call TRBD1 (5 bases). Germline V gives CDR1 SGHRS, CDR2 YFSETQ. Trimming took off 3 bases at V and 1 base at J, with 14 bases between the two ends. This CDR3 has 16 residues. CDR3 sequence reads: CASSSLPGESNQPQHF. The DNA for the CDR3 is TGCGCCAGCAGCTCTCTCCCGGGGGAGAGCAATCAGCCCCAGCATTTT. The variable domain in full, completed from reference TRBV5-1 and TRBJ1-5, reads KAGVTQTPRYLIKTRGQQVTLSCSPISGHRSVSWYQQTPGQGLQFLFEYFSETQRNKGNFPGRFSGRQFSNSRSEMNVSTLELGDSALYLCASSSLPGESNQPQHFGDGTRLSIL.

CDR3 DNA: TGTGCCAGCACCGACGGACTGGCACCCCTCCACTTT. It codes for CASTDGLAPLHF. The chain recombines TRBV6-5 with TRBJ1-6; D not resolved. Between the trimmed V and J ends, which lost 7 bases and 11 bases, there was a span of 12 bases. The germline V gene encodes CDR1 MNHEY and CDR2 SVGAGI. There are 12 residues in the CDR3.

This clone was seen a handful of times. V and J are TRBV19 and TRBJ1-1, with a possible D match to TRBD1 (5 bases). Trimming shortened V by 11 bases and J by 1 base, and 23 bases separated the two germline ends. This CDR3 comprises 16 residues. Germline V lookup: CDR1 LNHDA, CDR2 SQIVND (reference sequence). CDR3 in amino acids: CASDPGGGRWNTEAFF. CDR3 DNA: TGTGCCTCCGACCCCGGGGGGGGAAGGTGGAACACTGAAGCTTTCTTT. Supplemented by reference TRBV19 and TRBJ1-1, the full variable domain reads DGGITQSPKYLFRKEGQNVTLSCEQNLNHDAMYWYRQDPGQGLRLIYYSQIVNDFQKGDIAEGYSVSREKKESFPLTVTSAQKNPTAFYLCASDPGGGRWNTEAFFGQGTRLTVV.

V usage is TRBV27 and J usage is TRBJ2-1; D perhaps matches TRBD2 (5 bases). Germline V gene sequence: CDR1 MNHEY, CDR2 SMNVEV (reference sequence). There are 13 residues in the CDR3. V was trimmed by 4 bases and J by 3 bases, leaving 7 bases between them. The CDR3 DNA reads as TGTGCCAGCAGTTCCCGGGGCTACAATGAGCAGTTCTTC. It yields the protein CASSSRGYNEQFF.

The V gene is TRBV4-2, the J gene TRBJ2-2; weak D call: TRBD2 (6 bases). V was trimmed by 5 bases and J by 8 bases, leaving 24 bases between them. CDR1 and CDR2 from the germline V gene are LGHNA and YNFKEQ. CDR3 length equals 17 residues. The CDR3 spells CASSTGGWGSEQGELFF. CDR3 DNA sequence: TGTGCCAGCAGCACCGGGGGATGGGGCTCAGAACAGGGGGAGCTGTTTTTT.

The CDR3 spells CASSPREMYEQYF. In nucleotides, the CDR3 is TGTGCCAGCTCACCACGGGAGATGTACGAGCAGTACTTC. The chain joins TRBV18 to TRBJ2-7; possible D gene TRBD2, 5 bases. The CDR3 has 13 amino acids. The V gene lost 1 base and the J gene lost 4 bases, with 8 bases spanning the gap. Looked up from germline, CDR1 is KGHSH and CDR2 is LQKENI.

The V gene is TRBV18, the J gene TRBJ2-2; D is ambiguous. The CDR3 extends over 14 amino acids. The V and J ends lost 3 bases and 5 bases respectively, with 10 bases between them. The germline CDR1 and CDR2 sequences are KGHSH and LQKENI. In nucleotides, the CDR3 is TGTGCCAGCTCACCGCCGACGAGGACCGGGGAGCTGTTTTTT. This sequence encodes CASSPPTRTGELFF.

V and J are TRBV7-2 and TRBJ2-5, with TRBD1 as a possible D gene (6 bases). V lost 3 bases to trimming and J lost 11 bases, with 13 bases between them. Looked up from germline, CDR1 is SGHTA and CDR2 is FQGNSA. The CDR3 extends over 12 amino acids. The CDR3 bases are TGTGCCAGCAGCTTTCAGGGGAGCCGTCAGTACTTC. This encodes CASSFQGSRQYF.

V usage is TRBV19 and J usage is TRBJ1-1; possibly TRBD1 for D (5 bases). V shed 8 bases and J shed 4 bases, with 29 bases lying between them. Germline assignment: CDR1 LNHDA and CDR2 SQIVND (reference sequence). The CDR3 length is 18 residues. As DNA, the CDR3 is TGTGCCAGTCAACATTTGGGACTACCCAGAAGGTGGGTCACTGAAGCTTTCTTT. Residues: CASQHLGLPRRWVTEAFF. Supplemented by reference TRBV19 and TRBJ1-1, the full variable domain reads DGGITQSPKYLFRKEGQNVTLSCEQNLNHDAMYWYRQDPGQGLRLIYYSQIVNDFQKGDIAEGYSVSREKKESFPLTVTSAQKNPTAFYLCASQHLGLPRRWVTEAFFGQGTRLTVV.

This chain links TRBV5-4 with TRBJ1-2; D is unresolved. V lost 4 bases, J lost 8 bases, and 9 bases lay in between. Germline loops: CDR1 SGHNT, CDR2 YYREEE (reference sequence). The CDR3 loop spans 11 amino acids. The CDR3 DNA is TGTGCCAGCAGCCTTCGAGAAGGCTACACCTTC. Protein sequence: CASSLREGYTF.